Below, 28 T cell receptor beta chains from the same sample are listed, as sequenced in a study of early T cells in non-severe SARS-CoV-2 infection (dated by TCRdb to the early 2020s). The library was obtained by 5' RACE. This sample was sequenced with a NextSeq 500. Clones were called with MiXCR by TCRdb after fastp trimmed the public reads at Q25, and only in-frame beta chains were retained. Here each entry gathers all rows of one CDR3 protein and keeps the most common genes and DNA. The table for this sample lists 65,000 to 70,000 distinct CDR3 sequences; roughly a tenth of them were counted only once. 5.5% to 7% of the sample lies in the top ten. The sequenced sample was whole blood. The receptors derive from an adult who was a healthcare worker with PCR-confirmed SARS-CoV-2 infection or an uninfected control (not recorded which).

In its sample, this clonotype was seen many times. The junction shows a germline mismatch at one end, possibly a read error. This chain links TRBV10-3 with TRBJ1-1, with 8 bases matching TRBD1. The CDR3 runs to 13 residues. The germline V gene has CDR1 ENHRY and CDR2 SYGVKD. In nucleotides, the CDR3 is TGTGCCATCAGTACAGGGGGGGGGACTGAAGTTTTCTTT. The encoded protein is CAISTGGGTEVFF.

Many counts were recorded for this clonotype. This chain's CDR3 is CASSLPRSYGYTF. Written as DNA, the CDR3 is TGTGCCAGCAGTCTACCCAGGTCCTATGGCTACACCTTC. The V call is TRBV28, the J call TRBJ1-2; D gene ambiguous. The V gene's germline CDR1 is MDHEN and CDR2 SYDVKM. V gave up 5 bases and J gave up 4 bases, with 11 bases separating them. The length of the CDR3 is 13 residues.

This clonotype was picked up a small number of times. The gene calls are TRBV5-1 and TRBJ2-2; D call uncertain. From germline, CDR1 is SGHRS and CDR2 YFSETQ. The CDR3 sequence is 13 residues long. The V end lost 0 bases, the J end lost 5 bases, and 5 bases lay between the germline ends. The DNA of the CDR3 is TGCGCCAGCAGCTTGGGTCTTACCGGGGAGCTGTTTTTT. Protein product: CASSLGLTGELFF.

This clonotype was picked up a small number of times. The chain employs TRBV21-1 and TRBJ1-1; the table assigns TRBD1, which was not confirmed against the DNA. TRBV21-1 is a pseudogene. The CDR3 runs 14 residues. The DNA of the CDR3 is TGTGCCAGCAGCAAAAACCGGGACGGGTCATTGGCTTTCTTT. It translates to CASSKNRDGSLAFF.

This clonotype was picked up a small number of times. The chain has TRBV9 and TRBJ2-3; D may be TRBD2 (5 bases). The CDR3 totals 16 residues. Germline V lookup: CDR1 SGDLS, CDR2 YYNGEE. The V end was cut by 4 bases, the J end by 1 base, with 16 bases between. The CDR3 region has the DNA TGTGCCAGCAGCCTATTCGGCAGCGGAGGCACAGATACGCAGTATTTT. This codes for CASSLFGSGGTDTQYF.

The chain carries TRBV6-5 and TRBJ2-5, with TRBD2 matching 8 bases. The CDR3 consists of 16 residues. Germline V gene sequence: CDR1 MNHEY, CDR2 SVGAGI. J gave up 2 bases and V 1 base, and 6 bases lay outside the gene matches. Here the CDR3 reads CASSYLREDPQETQYF. As DNA, the CDR3 is TGTGCCAGCAGTTACTTGCGGGAGGACCCTCAAGAGACCCAGTACTTC.

Many counts were recorded for this clonotype. The gene calls are TRBV2 and TRBJ2-7; D not certain. V shed 9 bases and J shed 0 bases, with 12 bases lying between them. CDR3 length equals 13 residues. Germline loops: CDR1 SNHLY, CDR2 FYNNEI. In DNA, the CDR3 is TGTGCCAGTTCCACAGATACCTCCTACGAGCAGTACTTC. It is translated as CASSTDTSYEQYF.

This clonotype came up many times. The chain recombines TRBV5-4 with TRBJ2-1; the D gene is possibly TRBD2 (6 bases). CDR3 size: 11 residues. V lost 5 bases to trimming and J lost 7 bases, with 7 bases between them. The germline V gene encodes CDR1 SGHNT and CDR2 YYREEE (reference sequence). Here the CDR3 DNA reads TGTGCCAGCAGGGACTATAATGAGCAGTTCTTC. Amino acid sequence: CASRDYNEQFF. The variable domain in full, completed from reference TRBV5-4 and TRBJ2-1, reads ETGVTQSPTHLIKTRGQQVTLRCSSQSGHNTVSWYQQALGQGPQFIFQYYREEENGRGNFPPRFSGLQFPNYSSELNVNALELDDSALYLCASRDYNEQFFGPGTRLTVL.

This clonotype was found a few times. The chain joins TRBV2 to TRBJ2-7; 11 bases map to TRBD2. Germline V gives CDR1 SNHLY, CDR2 FYNNEI. V lost 6 bases to trimming and J lost 5 bases; unmatched junction nucleotides: 6. This CDR3 is built from 14 residues. The CDR3 coding sequence is TGTGCCAGCAGGGAACTAGCGGGAGCACACGAGCAGTACTTC. Translated: CASRELAGAHEQYF.

Only a few counts were recorded for this clonotype. The CDR3 DNA follows: TGTGCCAGCAGTTTAAGACAGGGGGTTTTCCAGACCTACGAGCAGTACTTC. As protein: CASSLRQGVFQTYEQYF. This sequence joins TRBV6-6 and TRBJ2-7; 9 positions match TRBD1. Germline CDR1 MNHNY, CDR2 SVGAGI (reference sequence). The CDR3 sequence is 17 residues long. The V gene end was trimmed by 4 bases and the J gene end by 2 bases; junction bases not matched to a gene: 12.

There are a few counts of this clonotype. The gene calls are TRBV5-6 and TRBJ2-2; TRBD2 might be the D (6 bases). The CDR3 extends over 17 amino acids. Per germline, CDR1 SGHDT and CDR2 YYEEEE. Deletions cut 1 base from V and 1 base from J, with 14 bases between. CDR3 in amino acids: CASSLSPAGRNTGELFF. In nucleotides, the CDR3 is TGTGCCAGCAGCTTGTCCCCAGCGGGCAGGAACACCGGGGAGCTGTTTTTT.

This clonotype was seen more than once but under ten times. V usage is TRBV20-1 and J usage is TRBJ2-3; D gene unclear. With 3 bases removed from V and 2 bases from J, the gap between germline ends came to 9 bases. Germline V gene sequence: CDR1 DFQATT, CDR2 SNEGSKA (reference sequence). This CDR3 has 13 residues. The CDR3 nucleotides read TGCAGTGCTAGGAAGACCCACACAGATACGCAGTATTTT. Amino acids: CSARKTHTDTQYF.

This chain connects TRBV28 to TRBJ2-5; 8 nucleotides agree with TRBD2. The CDR3 sequence is 12 residues long. Germline lookup yields CDR1 MDHEN and CDR2 SYDVKM. V was pared by 8 bases and J by 6 bases, with 5 bases of the junction left unmatched. CDR3 nucleotide sequence: TGTGCCAGCTTCAAGCGGGAGCAGACCCAGTACTTC. Protein sequence: CASFKREQTQYF. Looking up the rest from reference TRBV28 and TRBJ2-5 gives the full variable domain: DVKVTQSSRYLVKRTGEKVFLECVQDMDHENMFWYRQDPGLGLRLIYFSYDVKMKEKGDIPEGYSVSREKKERFSLILESASTNQTSMYLCASFKREQTQYFGPGTRLLVL.

In its sample, this clonotype was seen many times. The CDR3 loop reads CSAAGPISGANVLTF. DNA for the CDR3: TGCAGTGCTGCGGGACCCATCTCTGGGGCCAACGTCCTGACTTTC. The gene calls are TRBV20-1 and TRBJ2-6, with a possible D match to TRBD2 (6 bases). CDR1 DFQATT and CDR2 SNEGSKA come from the germline V gene (reference sequence). The V gene lost 5 bases and the J gene lost 0 bases, with 11 bases spanning the gap. This CDR3 has 15 residues.

This clonotype has a handful of counts. V is TRBV5-4 and J is TRBJ2-3, with D possibly being TRBD1 (7 bases). Germline CDR1 reads SGHNT; CDR2 reads YYREEE (reference sequence). The CDR3 is 15 amino acids. Between the trimmed V and J ends, which lost 4 bases and 4 bases, there was a span of 16 bases. The chain's CDR3 is CASSALDREADTQYF. Here the CDR3 DNA reads TGTGCCAGCAGCGCTCTCGACAGGGAGGCAGATACGCAGTATTTT.

The V and J genes are TRBV9 and TRBJ2-7; no firm D call. The CDR3 has 17 amino acids. The ends were cut back, 9 bases at V and 2 bases at J, with 27 bases in the middle. The V gene's germline CDR1 is SGDLS and CDR2 YYNGEE. CDR3 nucleotide sequence: TGTGCCACCACCGCCGTCCTGCTGAACGGAAAAACCTACGAGCAGTACTTC. It is translated as CATTAVLLNGKTYEQYF.

The chain uses TRBV7-8 and TRBJ1-5; 9 nucleotides line up with TRBD1. Germline loops: CDR1 SGHVS, CDR2 FQNEAQ. J was trimmed by 1 base and V by 5 bases; bases with no gene match: 6. The CDR3 is made up of 16 amino acids. DNA for the CDR3: TGTGCCAGCAGCCTGCTCGGGACAGGGAGCAATCAGCCCCAGCATTTT. Protein: CASSLLGTGSNQPQHF.

This clonotype was observed a handful of times. The chain is built from TRBV20-1 and TRBJ2-7, with 10 positions matching TRBD2. The V gene end was trimmed by 5 bases and the J gene end by 5 bases; junction bases not matched to a gene: 6. The CDR3 is 13 amino acids. Per germline, CDR1 DFQATT and CDR2 SNEGSKA (reference sequence). The CDR3 DNA reads as TGCAGTGCTGTTCTAGCGGGAGTAAACGAGCAGTACTTC. It is translated as CSAVLAGVNEQYF.

By proportion, this clonotype is medium-sized. The V call is TRBV27, the J call TRBJ2-5; possibly TRBD2 for D (6 bases). Germline V gives CDR1 MNHEY, CDR2 SMNVEV (reference sequence). This CDR3 has 14 amino acids. V was clipped by 8 bases and J by 5 bases, with 18 bases between them. The CDR3 bases are TGTGCCAGCGGGGGGACGCCTGGTTGGGAGACCCAGTACTTC. It is translated as CASGGTPGWETQYF.

This clonotype was picked up many times. The rearrangement links TRBV5-5 to TRBJ1-2; D not resolved. The V gene's germline CDR1 is SGHKS and CDR2 YYEKEE (reference sequence). Trimming took off 1 base at V and 5 bases at J, with 18 bases between the two ends. There are 16 residues in the CDR3. CDR3 region: CASSLMGYGEGYGYTF. In DNA, the CDR3 is TGTGCCAGCAGCTTGATGGGGTATGGGGAGGGATATGGCTACACCTTC.

V usage is TRBV29-1 and J usage is TRBJ1-1; D unclear. V was pared by 6 bases and J by 1 base, with 6 bases between. Germline CDR1 is SQVTM and CDR2 is ANQGSEA. This CDR3 comprises 11 residues. CDR3 protein: CSVRRNTEAFF. The CDR3 DNA reads TGCAGCGTCCGGAGGAACACTGAAGCTTTCTTT.

The genes are TRBV7-8 and TRBJ2-2; D is unresolved. This CDR3 is 11 amino acids long. CDR1 is SGHVS, CDR2 FQNEAQ, per germline. V was cut by 6 bases and J by 7 bases, with 6 bases left in between. CDR3 loop: CASSFLGELFF. DNA for the CDR3: TGTGCCAGCAGTTTTCTCGGGGAGCTGTTTTTT.

The chain uses TRBV11-2 and TRBJ2-1, with D tentatively TRBD2 (6 bases). From germline, CDR1 is SGHAT and CDR2 FQNNGV. V was pared by 7 bases and J by 1 base, with 11 bases between. CDR3 size: 14 residues. As DNA, the CDR3 is TGTGCCAGCAAGGAGGCGGGATCCTACAATGAGCAGTTCTTC. Translating gives CASKEAGSYNEQFF.

The chain links TRBV27 to TRBJ1-2, with D possibly TRBD1 on 5 matching bases. Deletions cut 7 bases from V and 2 bases from J, with 17 bases between. Germline V gives CDR1 MNHEY, CDR2 SMNVEV (reference sequence). This CDR3 has 15 residues. The CDR3 sequence is CASTPRPGLNYGYTF. The CDR3 DNA reads as TGTGCCAGCACCCCCCGGCCAGGGCTGAACTATGGCTACACCTTC.

This clonotype came up a few times. The gene calls are TRBV4-1 and TRBJ2-1; 10 nucleotides match TRBD2. CDR1 and CDR2 (germline): MGHRA, YSYEKL. V gave up 1 base and J gave up 8 bases; unmatched junction bases: 5. The CDR3 consists of 15 residues. CDR3 sequence reads: CASSQGYSGRDEQFF. CDR3 DNA sequence: TGCGCCAGCAGCCAAGGTTACAGCGGGAGGGATGAGCAGTTCTTC.

J is TRBJ2-5 and V is TRBV18; D might be TRBD2 (5 bases). Trimming took off 3 bases at V and 1 base at J, with 12 bases between the two ends. CDR3 length: 15 amino acids. Per germline, CDR1 KGHSH and CDR2 LQKENI. CDR3: CASSPASGAQETQYF. The CDR3, as DNA: TGTGCCAGCTCACCTGCGAGCGGAGCCCAAGAGACCCAGTACTTC.

This clonotype was found a few times. This rearrangement joins TRBV4-1 to TRBJ2-5; 9 nucleotides align to TRBD2. This CDR3 contains 19 residues. Looked up from germline, CDR1 is MGHRA and CDR2 is YSYEKL. Unmatched junction bases numbered 15, after V lost 0 bases and J lost 4 bases. Here the CDR3 reads CASSQDYATSGTARETQYF. CDR3 nucleotide sequence: TGCGCCAGCAGCCAAGATTACGCGACTAGCGGCACGGCGAGAGAGACCCAGTACTTC.

The chain recombines TRBV11-2 with TRBJ2-3; 13 nucleotides line up with TRBD2. Unmatched junction bases numbered 21, after V lost 6 bases and J lost 6 bases. This CDR3 is 20 amino acids long. Germline CDR1 reads SGHAT; CDR2 reads FQNNGV. CDR3 in amino acids: CASRRFRTSGSEPWADTQYF. CDR3 nucleotides: TGTGCCAGCAGACGATTTCGGACTAGCGGGAGTGAACCGTGGGCGGATACGCAGTATTTT. The entire variable domain, with the rest obtained from reference TRBV11-2 and TRBJ2-3, is as follows: EAGVAQSPRYKIIEKRQSVAFWCNPISGHATLYWYQQILGQGPKLLIQFQNNGVVDDSQLPKDRFSAERLKGVDSTLKIQPAKLEDSAVYLCASRRFRTSGSEPWADTQYFGPGTRLTVL.